These T cell receptor beta chains were read from a single sample in a study of T cell repertoires in cytomegalovirus infection. TCRdb independently ran MiXCR on the reads; one entry per CDR3 protein. The sample contains about 530,000 distinct CDR3 sequences, approximately 26% of which appear only once. Input material: PBMCs. Receptors were obtained from a human donor in good health (CMV status not recorded). Some clones in this sample may be carry-over from other donors' samples. The CDR3 runs from the conserved cysteine through the conserved F or W. A D gene is named only where the DNA matches it firmly. Part of the rows lack a size; the others show once, few, many or a class for expanded clones.

>TRBJ2-2|TRBV20-1|-|TRBD2
TGCAGTGCCGCCGGGACTAGCGGGAGAAGTACCGGGGAGCTGTTTTTT
CSAAGTSGRSTGELFF
>TRBJ2-1|TRBV12-3/TRBV12-4|-|-
TGTGCCAGCAGGGAAAAGGACAGACCCTACAATGAGCAGTTCTTC
CASREKDRPYNEQFF
>TRBJ2-1|TRBV4-1|-|-
TGCGCCAGCAGCCAAGACACAGGGAAGACTTGGAGCAATGAGCAGTTCTTC
CASSQDTGKTWSNEQFF
>TRBJ2-5|TRBV7-2|few|TRBD2
TGTGCCAGCAGCGCCCGACTAGCGGGAGCACGGGAGACCCAGTACTTC
CASSARLAGARETQYF
>TRBJ2-3|TRBV7-9|few|-
TGTGCCAGCAGCCATAGGTGGCTCGGGGTCGCAGATACGCAGTATTTT
CASSHRWLGVADTQYF
>TRBJ2-2|TRBV7-2|many|-
TGTGCCAGCAGCTTAGATAGGGGGGAGACCGGGGAGCTGTTTTTT
CASSLDRGETGELFF
>TRBJ2-5|TRBV11-2|-|TRBD1
TGTGCCAGCAGCTATAACGGACAGGGGATTCGAGAGACCCAGTACTTC
CASSYNGQGIRETQYF
>TRBJ1-4|TRBV29-1|-|TRBD1
TGCAGCGTTGATACGGCGACAGGGGAGGAAAAACTGTTTTTT
CSVDTATGEEKLFF
>TRBJ1-4|TRBV7-9|few|-
TGTGCCAGCAGCTCCTCCCGGGGACGCCCCCACGATGAAAAACTGTTTTTT
CASSSSRGRPHDEKLFF
>TRBJ1-1|TRBV4-1|-|-
TGCGCCAGCAGCCAAGGGGGATCAGTGAACACTGAAGCTTTCTTT
CASSQGGSVNTEAFF
>TRBJ1-2|TRBV19|once|TRBD1
TGTGCCAGTAGCCGACAGGGATCGAGTGGCTACACCTTC
CASSRQGSSGYTF